The clone carrying this T cell receptor beta chain was counted only a few times. Antigen unknown. Germline values: CDR1 SGHRS, CDR2 YFSETQ. This CDR3 contains 14 residues. V gave up 3 bases and J gave up 2 bases, with 9 bases separating them. This entry is derived from a study of beta chain features in type 1 diabetes. What was sequenced were expressed TCRB transcripts, since all of the isolated RNA had been reverse transcribed. Only in-frame clones appear in the TCRdb table, and some are missing; sequencing was by immunoSEQ multiplex PCR. The sample consists of about 400,000 clones, around 12% of them appearing once. Study findings and constraints: For Type 1 diabetes patients, all four CD4+ subsets carried TCRB CDR3s that were moderately but significantly shorter.

Sequencing input: naive CD4+ T cells from blood. V is TRBV5-1 and J is TRBJ1-5; D perhaps matches TRBD1 (5 bases). The receptor was isolated from a woman in her late teens or twenties with type 1 diabetes. CDR3 in amino acids: CASSSGGGNQPQHF. CDR3 DNA: TGCGCCAGCAGCTCCGGGGGTGGCAATCAGCCCCAGCATTTT.